The TCR beta chain under discussion was sequenced for a study of T cell responses to AZD1222 COVID-19 vaccine. On the study more broadly: Pooling was applied to second doses at about 4 or about 12 weeks.

Sequenced by immunoSEQ multiplex PCR; TCRdb stores in-frame clones only, minus some. The sample consists of approximately 90,000 clones, 91% of them appearing once. Whole-study findings and limits: Regions left unmutated in variants are reportedly the target of nearly half of spike-specific TCRs.

The CDR3 has 17 residues. The V gene lost 3 bases and the J gene lost 4 bases, with 21 bases spanning the gap. The germline V gene has CDR1 LNHDA and CDR2 SQIVND (reference sequence). Details on this clone: Its antigen remains unidentified.

The sequenced sample was peripheral blood, obtained on day 0 of AZD1222 vaccination. The chain joins TRBV19 to TRBJ1-1; tentative D call: TRBD1 (5 bases). This clonotype was sampled from an adult in good health. The CDR3 region is CASSILARVGGSTEAFF. The CDR3 DNA reads TGTGCCAGTAGTATCCTAGCCAGGGTTGGGGGGAGCACTGAAGCTTTCTTT.